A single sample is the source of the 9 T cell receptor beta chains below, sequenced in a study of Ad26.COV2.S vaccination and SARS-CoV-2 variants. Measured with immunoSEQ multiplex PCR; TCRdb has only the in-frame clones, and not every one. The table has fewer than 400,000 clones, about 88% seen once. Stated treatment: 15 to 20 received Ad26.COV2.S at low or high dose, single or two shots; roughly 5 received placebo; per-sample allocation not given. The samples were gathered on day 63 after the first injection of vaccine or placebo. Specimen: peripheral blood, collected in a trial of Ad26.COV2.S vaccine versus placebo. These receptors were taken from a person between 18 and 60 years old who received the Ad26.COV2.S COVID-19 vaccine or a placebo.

CDR3 coding DNA: TGTGCCAGCAGTGCGGGCGGGGGGGAATCAGATACGCAGTATTTT. Its protein is CASSAGGGESDTQYF. The J gene is TRBJ2-3, the V gene TRBV2; 9 nucleotides agree with TRBD2. With 4 bases clipped from V and 4 bases from J, the junction kept 6 bases outside the gene matches. The CDR3 length is 15 residues. Germline lookup yields CDR1 SNHLY and CDR2 FYNNEI.

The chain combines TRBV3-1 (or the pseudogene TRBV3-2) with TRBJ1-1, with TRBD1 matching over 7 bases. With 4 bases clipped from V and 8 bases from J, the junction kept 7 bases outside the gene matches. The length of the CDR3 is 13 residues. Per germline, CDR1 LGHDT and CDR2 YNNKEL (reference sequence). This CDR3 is CASSRLTGTEAFF. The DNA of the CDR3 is TGTGCCAGCAGCCGCCTGACAGGGACCGAAGCTTTCTTT.

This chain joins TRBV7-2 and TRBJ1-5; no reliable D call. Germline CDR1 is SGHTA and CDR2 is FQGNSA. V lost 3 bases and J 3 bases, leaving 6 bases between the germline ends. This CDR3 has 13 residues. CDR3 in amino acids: CASSFRNNQPQHF. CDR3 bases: TGTGCCAGCAGCTTCAGGAACAATCAGCCCCAGCATTTT. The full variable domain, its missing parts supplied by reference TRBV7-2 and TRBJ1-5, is GAGVSQSPSNKVTEKGKDVELRCDPISGHTALYWYRQSLGQGLEFLIYFQGNSAPDKSGLPSDRFSAERTGGSVSTLTIQRTQQEDSAVYLCASSFRNNQPQHFGDGTRLSIL.

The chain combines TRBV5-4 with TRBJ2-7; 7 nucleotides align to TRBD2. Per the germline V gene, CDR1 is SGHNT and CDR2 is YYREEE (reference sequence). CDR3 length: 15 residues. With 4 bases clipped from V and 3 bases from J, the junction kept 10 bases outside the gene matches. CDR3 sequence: CASSPGGSDYYEQYF. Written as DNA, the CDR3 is TGTGCCAGCAGCCCGGGAGGTAGCGATTACTACGAGCAGTACTTC.

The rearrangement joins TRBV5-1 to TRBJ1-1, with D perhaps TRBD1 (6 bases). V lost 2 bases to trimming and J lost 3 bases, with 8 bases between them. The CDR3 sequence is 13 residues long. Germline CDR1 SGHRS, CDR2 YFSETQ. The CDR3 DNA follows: TGCGCCAGCAGCTTCGGGGGCCACACTGAAGCTTTCTTT. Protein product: CASSFGGHTEAFF.

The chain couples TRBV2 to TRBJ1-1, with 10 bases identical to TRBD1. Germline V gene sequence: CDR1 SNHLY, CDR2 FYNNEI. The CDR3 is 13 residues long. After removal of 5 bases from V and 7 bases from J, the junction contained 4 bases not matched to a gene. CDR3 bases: TGTGCCAGCAGTAGGAGGACAGGGGGTGAAGCTTTCTTT. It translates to CASSRRTGGEAFF.

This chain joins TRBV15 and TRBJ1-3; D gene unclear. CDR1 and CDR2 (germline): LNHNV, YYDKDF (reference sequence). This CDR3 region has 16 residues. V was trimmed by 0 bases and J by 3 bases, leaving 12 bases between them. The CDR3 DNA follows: TGTGCCACCAGCAGAGATCTGTCGGGTAGTGGAAACACCATATATTTT. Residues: CATSRDLSGSGNTIYF.

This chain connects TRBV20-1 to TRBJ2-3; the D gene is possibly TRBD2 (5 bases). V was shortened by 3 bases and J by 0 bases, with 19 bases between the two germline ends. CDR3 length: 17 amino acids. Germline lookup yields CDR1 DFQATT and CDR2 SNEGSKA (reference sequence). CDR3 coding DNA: TGCAGTGCTAGTCGGCTAGCCCACTCTGCTAGCACAGATACGCAGTATTTT. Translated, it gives CSASRLAHSASTDTQYF.

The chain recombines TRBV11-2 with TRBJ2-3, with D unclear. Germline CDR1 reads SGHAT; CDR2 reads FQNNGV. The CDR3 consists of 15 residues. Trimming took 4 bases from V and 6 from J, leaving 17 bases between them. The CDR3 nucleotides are TGTGCCAGCAGCTATCTAGAACGATTTTGGGATACGCAGTATTTT. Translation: CASSYLERFWDTQYF. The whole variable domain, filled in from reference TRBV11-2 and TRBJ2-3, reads EAGVAQSPRYKIIEKRQSVAFWCNPISGHATLYWYQQILGQGPKLLIQFQNNGVVDDSQLPKDRFSAERLKGVDSTLKIQPAKLEDSAVYLCASSYLERFWDTQYFGPGTRLTVL.